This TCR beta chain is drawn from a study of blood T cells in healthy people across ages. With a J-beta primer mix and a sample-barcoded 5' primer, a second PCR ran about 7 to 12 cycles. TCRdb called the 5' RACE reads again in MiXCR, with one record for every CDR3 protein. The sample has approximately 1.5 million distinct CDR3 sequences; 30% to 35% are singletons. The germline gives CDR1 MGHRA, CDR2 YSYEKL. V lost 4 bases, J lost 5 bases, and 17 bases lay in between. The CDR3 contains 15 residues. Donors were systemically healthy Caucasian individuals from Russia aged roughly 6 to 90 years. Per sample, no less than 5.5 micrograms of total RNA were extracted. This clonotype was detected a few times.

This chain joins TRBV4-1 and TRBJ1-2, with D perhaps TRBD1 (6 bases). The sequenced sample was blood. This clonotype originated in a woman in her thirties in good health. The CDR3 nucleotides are TGCGCCAGCAGCCCAAACCCGGCAGGGGTATATGGCTACACCTTC. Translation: CASSPNPAGVYGYTF.